This T cell receptor beta chain was sequenced during a study of blood T cells in healthy people across ages. Primed by a sample-barcoded 5' primer and a J-beta primer mix, a second PCR proceeded for about 6 to 11 cycles. TCRdb redid the calling of the 5' RACE reads with MiXCR, one entry per CDR3 protein. The sample contains about 760,000 distinct CDR3 sequences, roughly 50% of which appear only once. This clonotype came up a few times. Germline V gene data show CDR1 as MNHEY and CDR2 as SVGAGI. The V gene lost 2 bases and the J gene lost 4 bases, with 18 bases spanning the gap. The CDR3 runs 16 residues.

Sequencing used blood. This chain connects TRBV6-5 to TRBJ2-7, with TRBD1 as a possible D gene (5 bases). The TCR originated in a middle-aged man in good health. As DNA, the CDR3 is TGTGCCAGCAGTTACGGTGACAGACCGGCGAGGTACGAGCAGTACTTC. Protein: CASSYGDRPARYEQYF.